These 21 T cell receptor beta chains were all obtained from the same sample, sequenced in a study of shared clonotypes between healthy human individuals. Profiled with immunoSEQ multiplex PCR; TCRdb holds only in-frame clones, not every one. The sample comprises roughly 500,000 clones, about 84% of which are singletons, and roughly 12% rests with the top ten. The material sequenced was PBMCs. Receptor source: a woman in her thirties or forties in good health. Some clones in this sample may be carry-over from other donors' samples.

Comments on this clone: Only one base separates this from a far larger clonotype, so it likely reflects a read error. The rearrangement uses TRBV30 and TRBJ1-2; 9 bases fit TRBD1. The CDR3 is 14 residues long. The V gene end was trimmed by 3 bases and the J gene end by 4 bases; junction bases not matched to a gene: 6. Per germline, CDR1 GTSNPN and CDR2 SVGIG (reference sequence). The CDR3 is CAWRRTGAGYGYTF. CDR3 DNA sequence: TGTGCCTGGAGGCGGACAGGGGCGGGCTATGGCTACACCTTC. The full variable domain, with the rest looked up from reference TRBV30 and TRBJ1-2, is SQTIHQWPATLVQPVGSPLSLECTVEGTSNPNLYWYRQAAGRGLQLLFYSVGIGQISSEVPQNLSASRPQDRQFILSSKKLLLSDSGFYLCAWRRTGAGYGYTFGSGTRLTVV.

V usage is TRBV5-4 and J usage is TRBJ1-5; D unresolved. Trimming left V 3 bases short and J 0 bases short, with 13 bases between. The CDR3 is made up of 16 amino acids. Germline CDR1 and CDR2: SGHNT and YYREEE (reference sequence). The chain's CDR3 is CASSSGGGDSNQPQHF. The CDR3 DNA follows: TGTGCCAGCAGCTCTGGAGGCGGGGATAGCAATCAGCCCCAGCATTTT.

This clone was observed once. The chain is built from TRBV6-5 and TRBJ2-1, with a tentative D call TRBD2 (6 bases). The CDR3 has 15 amino acids. Trimming stripped 0 bases from V and 6 bases from J, with 12 bases between. Germline V gene lookup returns CDR1 MNHEY and CDR2 SVGAGI. The CDR3 DNA sequence: TGTGCCAGCAGTTACTCCGGGACTGGGTTCAATGAGCAGTTCTTC. Amino acids: CASSYSGTGFNEQFF.

In this sample, this clone turned up many times. In the same sample, other DNA sequences code for this CDR3. The rearrangement links TRBV2 to TRBJ1-2; 12 bases fit TRBD1. The CDR3 has 15 amino acids. The ends lost 6 bases at V and 4 bases at J; junction bases unmatched: 6. Looked up from germline, CDR1 is SNHLY and CDR2 is FYNNEI. CDR3 coding DNA: TGTGCCAGCAGGCGGGACAGGGGGCTCATCTATGGCTACACCTTC. Translating it yields CASRRDRGLIYGYTF.

This chain uses TRBV28 with TRBJ2-7; D is undetermined. The CDR3 consists of 14 residues. V shed 4 bases and J shed 4 bases, with 14 bases lying between them. CDR1 is MDHEN, CDR2 SYDVKM, per germline. The CDR3 DNA sequence: TGTGCCAGCAGTTATACCTCTATTGTATACGAGCAGTACTTC. Translated: CASSYTSIVYEQYF.

The CDR3 region is CASSFSGGIDEQFF. CDR3 nucleotide sequence: TGTGCCAGCAGCTTCTCGGGAGGGATCGATGAGCAGTTCTTC. The chain carries TRBV7-9 and TRBJ2-1; 8 bases agree with TRBD2. The CDR3 totals 14 residues. Per germline, CDR1 SEHNR and CDR2 FQNEAQ (reference sequence). V shed 3 bases and J 8 bases; nucleotides not matched to a gene: 6.

This clone appeared many times. Other DNA sequences in this specimen translate into the identical CDR3. The chain employs TRBV9 and TRBJ2-1; D might be TRBD2 (6 bases). Trimming left V 2 bases short and J 6 bases short, with 24 bases between. There are 18 residues in the CDR3. Germline lookup yields CDR1 SGDLS and CDR2 YYNGEE. The CDR3 spells CASSVHPRGLGSSNEQFF. The CDR3 coding sequence is TGTGCCAGCAGCGTTCACCCTAGGGGACTCGGATCTAGCAATGAGCAGTTCTTC.

Here the CDR3 reads CASSIGGEGTEAFF. The DNA of the CDR3 is TGTGCCAGCAGCATAGGGGGCGAGGGCACTGAAGCTTTCTTT. The rearrangement links TRBV5-4 to TRBJ1-1, with 7 bases fitting TRBD1. Per germline, CDR1 SGHNT and CDR2 YYREEE (reference sequence). The J segment lost 4 bases and the V segment lost 4 bases, leaving 7 bases of the junction unmatched. The CDR3 covers 14 residues. Variable domain in full (rest from reference TRBV5-4 and TRBJ1-1): ETGVTQSPTHLIKTRGQQVTLRCSSQSGHNTVSWYQQALGQGPQFIFQYYREEENGRGNFPPRFSGLQFPNYSSELNVNALELDDSALYLCASSIGGEGTEAFFGQGTRLTVV.

The CDR3 loop reads CSVEVSSSYEQYF. The CDR3 DNA reads as TGCAGCGTTGAAGTGTCTAGCTCCTACGAGCAGTACTTC. The chain combines TRBV29-1 with TRBJ2-7; D unclear. V was clipped by 1 base and J by 0 bases, with 7 bases between them. The germline gives CDR1 SQVTM, CDR2 ANQGSEA. The CDR3 runs to 13 residues.

The sample holds a few counts of this clone. The chain recombines TRBV6-5 with TRBJ2-4; 12 bases are a match to TRBD2. The ends lost 6 bases at V and 6 bases at J; junction bases unmatched: 6. The V gene's germline CDR1 is MNHEY and CDR2 SVGAGI. CDR3 size: 15 residues. DNA of the CDR3: TGTGCCAGCAGACCTCCGGGACTAGCGGGAAACATTCAGTACTTC. This translates into CASRPPGLAGNIQYF.

The V call is TRBV13, the J call TRBJ2-7; possibly TRBD1 for D (6 bases). CDR3 size: 14 residues. V dropped 5 bases and J dropped 0 bases, with 11 bases sitting between them. CDR1 is PRHDT, CDR2 FYEKMQ, per germline (reference sequence). The CDR3 DNA is TGTGCCAGCAGCCCTCGGGACACCTCCTACGAGCAGTACTTC. Protein sequence: CASSPRDTSYEQYF.

The chain recombines TRBV2 with TRBJ2-1; D call uncertain. The CDR3 runs 13 residues. Germline V gives CDR1 SNHLY, CDR2 FYNNEI. V lost 5 bases and J 10 bases, leaving 15 bases between the germline ends. DNA for the CDR3: TGTGCCAGCAGTTACGTCGGGCGAGGAGAGCAGTTCTTC. This gives the protein CASSYVGRGEQFF.

This sequence joins TRBV11-2 and TRBJ2-5; 7 bases line up with TRBD2. V was clipped by 2 bases and J by 2 bases; unmatched bases: 8. The CDR3 length is 16 residues. CDR1 is SGHAT and CDR2 is FQNNGV in the germline V gene. The CDR3 loop is CASSLPPPAGQETQYF. In nucleotides, the CDR3 is TGTGCCAGCAGCTTACCCCCCCCAGCGGGGCAAGAGACCCAGTACTTC. The full variable domain, completed using reference TRBV11-2 and TRBJ2-5, is EAGVAQSPRYKIIEKRQSVAFWCNPISGHATLYWYQQILGQGPKLLIQFQNNGVVDDSQLPKDRFSAERLKGVDSTLKIQPAKLEDSAVYLCASSLPPPAGQETQYFGPGTRLLVL.

The table lists this clone with a count of one. The genes are TRBV7-2 and TRBJ2-3; TRBD2 is a possible D gene (5 bases). Germline V gene lookup returns CDR1 SGHTA and CDR2 FQGNSA. This CDR3 has 15 residues. Between the trimmed V and J ends, which lost 5 bases and 0 bases, there was a span of 12 bases. The CDR3 reads CASSASGTSTDTQYF. CDR3 DNA sequence: TGTGCCAGCAGCGCCAGCGGCACTAGCACAGATACGCAGTATTTT.

As for this clone: A far larger clone is just one base off, so this is likely a read error. The chain uses TRBV25-1 and TRBJ2-5; D not resolved. The CDR3 sequence is 11 residues long. CDR1 and CDR2 from the germline V gene are MGHDK and SYGVNS. For the CDR3, the DNA is TGTGCCAGCAGTGAGGGATGGACCCGGTACTTC. Its translation is CASSEGWTRYF.

This clone was recorded many times. The chain recombines TRBV27 with TRBJ2-7, with 9 bases lining up with TRBD2. The V gene end was trimmed by 7 bases and the J gene end by 5 bases; junction bases not matched to a gene: 24. CDR3 length: 19 residues. Germline-derived CDR1 and CDR2 are MNHEY and SMNVEV (reference sequence). CDR3 sequence reads: CASTRRWGRGEAGGNEQYF. The CDR3 DNA reads TGTGCCAGCACAAGGAGGTGGGGCAGGGGAGAAGCGGGAGGCAACGAGCAGTACTTC.

J is TRBJ2-1 and V is TRBV28; D might be TRBD2 (6 bases). Trimming removed 7 bases at V and 10 bases at J, with 17 bases between. Germline assignment: CDR1 MDHEN and CDR2 SYDVKM. CDR3 length: 13 residues. The CDR3 here is CASIRGVGGEQFF. The CDR3 coding sequence is TGTGCCAGCATAAGAGGGGTAGGAGGGGAGCAGTTCTTC.

V gene TRBV2 combines with J gene TRBJ2-2, with TRBD2 identical over 9 bases. Per the germline V gene, CDR1 is SNHLY and CDR2 is FYNNEI. The CDR3 covers 14 residues. V shed 8 bases and J 2 bases; nucleotides not matched to a gene: 3. This chain's CDR3 is CASATSGNTGELFF. CDR3 nucleotide sequence: TGTGCCAGCGCGACTAGCGGAAACACCGGGGAGCTGTTTTTT.

V usage is TRBV11-2 and J usage is TRBJ2-7, with 8 bases matching TRBD2. The CDR3 spans 15 residues. V lost 6 bases, J lost 1 base, and 8 bases stayed unmatched. Germline V lookup: CDR1 SGHAT, CDR2 FQNNGV. The CDR3, as DNA: TGTGCCAGCAGGCAGCCCGGGACTAGATCCTACGAGCAGTACTTC. Amino acid sequence: CASRQPGTRSYEQYF.

Many counts were recorded for this clone. This chain uses TRBV5-1 with TRBJ1-4, with D possibly being TRBD1 (5 bases). V was clipped by 4 bases and J by 0 bases, with 13 bases between them. The germline V gene has CDR1 SGHRS and CDR2 YFSETQ. The CDR3 runs 16 residues. In DNA, the CDR3 is TGCGCCAGCAGCACAAGGGCGGGGGCAACTAATGAAAAACTGTTTTTT. It encodes CASSTRAGATNEKLFF.

This clone was recorded only once. The chain has TRBV30 and TRBJ2-1; D possibly corresponds to TRBD2 (5 bases). The CDR3 is 13 residues long. V shed 0 bases and J shed 9 bases, with 12 bases lying between them. Germline CDR1 reads GTSNPN; CDR2 reads SVGIG (reference sequence). The CDR3: CAWSVMSGSEQFF. CDR3 bases: TGTGCCTGGAGTGTTATGTCGGGGAGTGAGCAGTTCTTC.